This paragraph reports one T cell receptor beta chain. These data come from a study of patients and donors after allogeneic stem cell transplantation. TCRdb itself ran the RT-PCR reads through MiXCR, one entry per CDR3 protein. Of 100,000 to 120,000 distinct CDR3 sequences listed, 35% are singletons. The CDR3 sequence is 14 residues long. CDR1 and CDR2 (germline): GTSNPN, SVGIG (reference sequence). The ends lost 1 base at V and 4 bases at J; junction bases unmatched: 4. The sequenced sample consisted of blood, either unsorted or a sorted T cell fraction (not recorded which). This receptor was identified in a human donor who was either an allogeneic HSCT recipient or a stem cell or donor lymphocyte infusion donor (not recorded which). It is not recorded whose cells these are; they may come from a transplant donor. The chain couples TRBV30 to TRBJ1-5, with 7 positions matching TRBD1. CDR3 protein: CAWSGGQINQPQHF. CDR3 DNA sequence: TGTGCCTGGAGTGGGGGACAGATAAATCAGCCCCAGCATTTT.